This is a list of T cell receptor beta chains from one sample in a study of blood T cells in healthy people across ages. TCRdb redid the calling of the 5' RACE reads with MiXCR, one entry per CDR3 protein. The sample carries 1,800,000 or so distinct CDR3 sequences, more than 35% recorded once. Sequencing was done on a sample of blood. The receptor source for this set is a human donor in good health. The CDR3 runs from the conserved cysteine through the conserved F or W. The order of the fields is clone size, J gene, V gene, D gene, CDR3 protein, CDR3 DNA. D genes are given only for firm matches. The size entry is marked missing in some rows and otherwise reads once, few, many or a size class.

clone_size: -
j_call: TRBJ1-1
v_call: TRBV6-1
d_call: -
cdr3_aa: CASAGQFNTEAFF
cdr3_nt: TGTGCCAGCGCAGGACAGTTTAACACTGAAGCTTTCTTT

clone_size: few
j_call: TRBJ2-1
v_call: TRBV6-2/TRBV6-3
d_call: -
cdr3_aa: CASSHQHNEQFF
cdr3_nt: TGTGCCAGCAGCCACCAACACAATGAGCAGTTCTTC

clone_size: -
j_call: TRBJ1-2
v_call: TRBV7-9
d_call: -
cdr3_aa: CASSSFTANYGYTF
cdr3_nt: TGTGCCAGCAGCTCCTTTACAGCTAACTATGGCTACACCTTC

clone_size: -
j_call: TRBJ2-1
v_call: TRBV5-1
d_call: -
cdr3_aa: CASSFIPGESNEQFF
cdr3_nt: TGCGCCAGCAGCTTTATCCCCGGGGAAAGCAATGAGCAGTTCTTC

clone_size: -
j_call: TRBJ1-1
v_call: TRBV2
d_call: TRBD1
cdr3_aa: CASSDETGIGNTEAFF
cdr3_nt: TGTGCCAGCAGTGACGAGACAGGGATAGGGAACACTGAAGCTTTCTTT

clone_size: -
j_call: TRBJ2-7
v_call: TRBV12-3/TRBV12-4
d_call: TRBD2
cdr3_aa: CASSKRTSGDRAYEQYF
cdr3_nt: TGTGCCAGCAGTAAGAGGACTAGCGGGGACCGGGCCTACGAGCAGTACTTC

clone_size: few
j_call: TRBJ2-1
v_call: TRBV6-5
d_call: -
cdr3_aa: CASSYAGSRYEQFF
cdr3_nt: TGTGCCAGCAGTTACGCGGGTAGCCGGTACGAGCAGTTCTTC

clone_size: once
j_call: TRBJ2-3
v_call: TRBV28
d_call: TRBD1
cdr3_aa: CASSPRWDRATDTQYF
cdr3_nt: TGTGCCAGCAGTCCGCGGTGGGACAGGGCCACAGATACGCAGTATTTT

clone_size: few
j_call: TRBJ2-3
v_call: TRBV6-6
d_call: TRBD1
cdr3_aa: CAGTRQGFEGTQYF
cdr3_nt: TGTGCCGGGACACGACAGGGTTTTGAGGGTACGCAGTATTTT

clone_size: few
j_call: TRBJ2-5
v_call: TRBV18
d_call: -
cdr3_aa: CASSPRSSRDSETQYF
cdr3_nt: TGTGCCAGCTCACCACGCTCATCAAGGGATTCGGAGACCCAGTACTTC

clone_size: -
j_call: TRBJ1-5
v_call: TRBV20-1
d_call: -
cdr3_aa: CSVVVSDQPQHF
cdr3_nt: TGCAGTGTCGTCGTAAGCGATCAGCCCCAGCATTTT

clone_size: few
j_call: TRBJ2-1
v_call: TRBV3-1
d_call: -
cdr3_aa: CASSQAPRDEQFF
cdr3_nt: TGTGCCAGCAGCCAAGCCCCGCGGGATGAGCAGTTCTTC

clone_size: -
j_call: TRBJ2-1
v_call: TRBV5-1
d_call: -
cdr3_aa: CASSLPGTLGNEQFF
cdr3_nt: TGCGCCAGCAGCTTGCCCGGGACCTTGGGCAATGAGCAGTTCTTC

clone_size: -
j_call: TRBJ2-5
v_call: TRBV6-1
d_call: -
cdr3_aa: CASSKTLAANQETQYF
cdr3_nt: TGTGCCAGCAGTAAAACCTTAGCGGCAAACCAAGAGACCCAGTACTTC

clone_size: -
j_call: TRBJ2-5
v_call: TRBV20-1
d_call: -
cdr3_aa: CSALPGGNQETQYF
cdr3_nt: TGCAGTGCTTTGCCAGGGGGGAACCAAGAGACCCAGTACTTC

clone_size: few
j_call: TRBJ2-7
v_call: TRBV7-2
d_call: TRBD1
cdr3_aa: CASSKGTGVGYEQYF
cdr3_nt: TGTGCCAGCAGCAAAGGGACAGGGGTGGGCTACGAGCAGTACTTC

clone_size: few
j_call: TRBJ2-7
v_call: TRBV6-1
d_call: TRBD2
cdr3_aa: CASSTGLAGPHEQYF
cdr3_nt: TGTGCCAGCAGTACGGGACTAGCGGGGCCCCACGAGCAGTACTTC